The 23 T cell receptor beta chains below come from one sample, sequenced in a study of spatial heterogeneity in lung cancer. TCRdb reprocessed the 5' RACE reads with MiXCR, giving one entry per CDR3 protein. The top ten clones hold about 7% of a sample with around 45,000 distinct CDR3 sequences, 20% to 25% of them seen once. Time point here: blood at routine non-recurrence follow-up after resection. This sample comprised PBMCs, obtained at follow-up. The receptors were gathered from a female donor with early-stage non-small cell lung cancer.

The chain uses TRBV10-2 and TRBJ2-6; 14 bases agree with TRBD2. CDR3 length: 21 amino acids. The V and J ends lost 7 bases and 2 bases, in that order; junction bases with no gene match: 16. Germline V gene data show CDR1 as WSHSY and CDR2 as SAAADI. The CDR3 nucleotides read TGCGCCAGCAAAAAGTTGGGGCGGGGACTAGCGGGAGTAACTGGGGCCAACGTCCTGACTTTC. This codes for CASKKLGRGLAGVTGANVLTF.

The V gene is TRBV5-4, the J gene TRBJ1-1, with D unresolved. Trimming removed 4 bases at V and 2 bases at J, with 3 bases between. Looked up from germline, CDR1 is SGHNT and CDR2 is YYREEE (reference sequence). CDR3 size: 11 residues. CDR3 protein: CASSVNTEAFF. CDR3 sequence (DNA): TGTGCCAGCAGCGTCAACACTGAAGCTTTCTTT. Together with reference TRBV5-4 and TRBJ1-1, the CDR3 gives the full variable domain: ETGVTQSPTHLIKTRGQQVTLRCSSQSGHNTVSWYQQALGQGPQFIFQYYREEENGRGNFPPRFSGLQFPNYSSELNVNALELDDSALYLCASSVNTEAFFGQGTRLTVV.

Ten or more counts support this clonotype. The chain has TRBV7-3 and TRBJ2-7; TRBD2 matches at 9 bases. CDR3 size: 15 residues. The germline V gene encodes CDR1 SGHTA and CDR2 FQGTGA. V lost 0 bases to trimming and J lost 6 bases; unmatched junction nucleotides: 6. The CDR3 DNA reads as TGTGCCAGCAGCTTAACAGGTCTAGCGGGAACCGAGCAGTACTTC. It yields the protein CASSLTGLAGTEQYF.

This clonotype was counted many times. This chain connects TRBV11-2 to TRBJ2-3; no clear D. CDR3 size: 13 residues. V gave up 4 bases and J gave up 7 bases, with 12 bases separating them. Germline V gene lookup returns CDR1 SGHAT and CDR2 FQNNGV. The CDR3 coding sequence is TGTGCCAGCAGCTCCCCCGGGCTAAATACGCAGTATTTT. Protein product: CASSSPGLNTQYF.

This clonotype has more than one count but fewer than ten. V usage is TRBV6-5 and J usage is TRBJ1-2; 8 bases map to TRBD1. The germline V gene has CDR1 MNHEY and CDR2 SVGAGI. The CDR3 length is 18 residues. Trimming took 2 bases from V and 0 from J; bases not matched to a gene: 11. The CDR3 DNA sequence: TGTGCCAGCAGTTACACCCATAGGAGGGACAGGACTAACTATGGCTACACCTTC. Its translation: CASSYTHRRDRTNYGYTF.

This clonotype was seen at least ten times. The CDR3 region is CASSLREPRYGYTF. The DNA of the CDR3 is TGCGCCAGCAGCTTGCGGGAGCCTCGCTATGGCTACACCTTC. V gene TRBV5-1 combines with J gene TRBJ1-2; D is uncertain. V was pared by 1 base and J by 4 bases, with 11 bases between. This CDR3 has 14 amino acids. CDR1 and CDR2 (germline): SGHRS, YFSETQ.

The rearrangement uses TRBV5-1 and TRBJ2-7; D might be TRBD2 (6 bases). There are 14 residues in the CDR3. Trimming took off 7 bases at V and 5 bases at J, with 19 bases between the two ends. Germline lookup yields CDR1 SGHRS and CDR2 YFSETQ. The CDR3 protein is CASRGDGSINEQYF. The CDR3, as DNA: TGCGCCAGCCGAGGCGACGGGAGTATCAACGAGCAGTACTTC.

The chain carries TRBV18 and TRBJ2-3; a possible D gene is TRBD2 (5 bases). Germline-derived CDR1 and CDR2 are KGHSH and LQKENI. Trimming shortened V by 1 base and J by 5 bases, and 10 bases separated the two germline ends. The CDR3 consists of 14 residues. The CDR3 coding sequence is TGTGCCAGCTCACCACGTACTCGGGGAGATACGCAGTATTTT. Residues: CASSPRTRGDTQYF.

The chain recombines TRBV5-1 with TRBJ1-2; possible D gene TRBD1, 5 bases. The CDR3 spans 16 residues. The V gene lost 1 base and the J gene lost 1 base, with 14 bases spanning the gap. The germline V gene has CDR1 SGHRS and CDR2 YFSETQ. CDR3 nucleotides: TGCGCCAGCAGCTTGTCCGGCAGGGCCCTTAACTATGGCTACACCTTC. It translates to CASSLSGRALNYGYTF. The full variable domain, in which reference TRBV5-1 and TRBJ1-2 provide the parts outside the CDR3, is KAGVTQTPRYLIKTRGQQVTLSCSPISGHRSVSWYQQTPGQGLQFLFEYFSETQRNKGNFPGRFSGRQFSNSRSEMNVSTLELGDSALYLCASSLSGRALNYGYTFGSGTRLTVV.

This clonotype occurred a few times. V gene TRBV7-2 combines with J gene TRBJ1-1; no clear D gene. Per germline, CDR1 SGHTA and CDR2 FQGNSA. Trimming removed 5 bases from V and 2 bases from J, with 12 bases in between. CDR3 length equals 14 residues. The CDR3 sequence is CASSRVAGNTEAFF. CDR3 coding DNA: TGTGCCAGCAGCCGCGTGGCGGGCAACACTGAAGCTTTCTTT. Full variable domain (rest looked up from reference TRBV7-2 and TRBJ1-1): GAGVSQSPSNKVTEKGKDVELRCDPISGHTALYWYRQSLGQGLEFLIYFQGNSAPDKSGLPSDRFSAERTGGSVSTLTIQRTQQEDSAVYLCASSRVAGNTEAFFGQGTRLTVV.

This clonotype occurred a few times. V usage is TRBV7-2 and J usage is TRBJ2-1, with TRBD2 identical over 7 bases. Germline CDR1 reads SGHTA; CDR2 reads FQGNSA. This CDR3 has 15 amino acids. Unmatched junction bases numbered 5, after V lost 6 bases and J lost 0 bases. As DNA, the CDR3 is TGTGCCAGCAGGGGCGGACTAGGCTCCTACAATGAGCAGTTCTTC. Protein sequence: CASRGGLGSYNEQFF.

This clonotype showed up many times. The gene calls are TRBV2 and TRBJ2-1; TRBD2 matches at 11 bases. The CDR3 totals 15 residues. V gave up 4 bases and J gave up 7 bases; unmatched junction bases: 6. CDR1 and CDR2 (germline): SNHLY, FYNNEI. The CDR3: CASSGTSGPSNEQFF. The CDR3 DNA is TGTGCCAGCAGTGGGACTAGCGGGCCCTCTAATGAGCAGTTCTTC.

Judged by abundance, this clonotype is medium-sized. The chain has TRBV20-1 and TRBJ1-6, with unresolved D. In germline, CDR1 is DFQATT, CDR2 SNEGSKA (reference sequence). V lost 3 bases and J 6 bases, leaving 15 bases between the germline ends. This CDR3 comprises 15 residues. CDR3 coding DNA: TGCAGTGCTAGGTTAGGCCATTGGGGTAATTCACCCCTCCACTTT. It translates to CSARLGHWGNSPLHF.

This clonotype has a handful of counts. The chain couples TRBV2 to TRBJ2-7; D could derive from TRBD1 or TRBD2 (6 bases each). CDR1 and CDR2 from the germline V gene are SNHLY and FYNNEI. The CDR3 runs to 13 residues. V was shortened by 11 bases and J by 3 bases, with 17 bases between the two germline ends. The CDR3 nucleotides read TGTGCCCGCTCCCTCCGGGGGCTCTACGAGCAGTACTTC. Translated: CARSLRGLYEQYF.

This clonotype was observed at least ten times. This chain connects TRBV21-1 to TRBJ2-1; no DNA check was done on the table's D call, TRBD2. TRBV21-1 is reported as a pseudogene. The length of the CDR3 is 17 residues. The CDR3 region is CASSQSLMVAGVSEQFF. In DNA, the CDR3 is TGTGCCAGCAGCCAGAGTTTAATGGTAGCGGGGGTAAGTGAGCAGTTCTTC.

DNA for the CDR3: TGTGCCAGCAGCTCCCGAGGGCAGGTGAATGAGCAGTTCTTC. The encoded protein is CASSSRGQVNEQFF. This chain uses TRBV11-2 with TRBJ2-1, with D maybe TRBD2 (5 bases). This CDR3 is 14 amino acids long. V was trimmed by 4 bases and J by 7 bases, leaving 14 bases between them. Germline CDR1 reads SGHAT; CDR2 reads FQNNGV.

This clonotype turned up a few times. This chain uses TRBV6-6 with TRBJ1-1; 7 bases map to TRBD1. There are 13 residues in the CDR3. From germline, CDR1 is MNHNY and CDR2 SVGAGI (reference sequence). The junction had 6 bases not matched to a gene; V was cut back by 5 bases and J by 6 bases. The CDR3 DNA is TGTGCCAGCAGTCAGACAGGGTACCCTGAAGCTTTCTTT. As protein: CASSQTGYPEAFF.

Points on this clonotype: A much larger clone is a single base away; this may be a read error. The chain recombines TRBV6-6 with TRBJ2-7; D unclear. This CDR3 is built from 13 residues. Between the trimmed V and J ends, which lost 4 bases and 1 base, there was a span of 8 bases. Germline lookup yields CDR1 MNHNY and CDR2 SVGAGI (reference sequence). The CDR3 DNA reads as TGTGCCAGCAGTTCGAGCAGTTCCTACGAGCAGTACGTC. Its translation: CASSSSSSYEQYV.

The chain is built from TRBV6-2 or TRBV6-3 and TRBJ2-7, with 9 bases aligning to TRBD2. After removal of 5 bases from V and 4 bases from J, the junction contained 12 bases not matched to a gene. CDR3 length: 16 amino acids. Per the germline V gene, CDR1 is MNHEY and CDR2 is SVGEGT. CDR3 sequence reads: CASSLHRVAGVYEQYF. CDR3 bases: TGTGCCAGCAGTCTCCACCGGGTAGCGGGAGTATACGAGCAGTACTTC.

The V gene is TRBV12-3 or TRBV12-4, the J gene TRBJ2-1; D is unresolved. This CDR3 contains 13 residues. Trimming removed 0 bases at V and 5 bases at J, with 5 bases between. DNA of the CDR3: TGTGCCAGCAGTTTAGCGCAAAACAATGAGCAGTTCTTC. Protein sequence: CASSLAQNNEQFF.

The sample holds many counts of this clonotype. The chain carries TRBV12-5 and TRBJ2-3, with 8 bases identical to TRBD2. J lost 4 bases, V lost 1 base, and 10 bases had no gene match. CDR3 size: 17 residues. CDR1 LGHNT and CDR2 FRNRAP come from the germline V gene. The CDR3 region has the DNA TGTGCTAGTGGTTTGGGGTTTGCTGCGGGGGGCTCAGATACGCAGTATTTT. This sequence encodes CASGLGFAAGGSDTQYF.

This clonotype appeared a few times. The genes are TRBV20-1 and TRBJ2-1; 7 bases fit TRBD2. Germline values: CDR1 DFQATT, CDR2 SNEGSKA (reference sequence). Trimming removed 3 bases from V and 0 bases from J; junction bases left unmatched: 2. The CDR3 extends over 14 amino acids. The CDR3 reads CSASGRASYNEQFF. CDR3 nucleotide sequence: TGCAGTGCTAGTGGGAGGGCCTCCTACAATGAGCAGTTCTTC.

The chain combines TRBV19 with TRBJ2-2; either TRBD1 or TRBD2 may supply D (5 bases each). CDR3 size: 15 residues. The ends were cut back, 7 bases at V and 0 bases at J, with 12 bases in the middle. CDR1 is LNHDA, CDR2 SQIVND, per germline (reference sequence). The CDR3 coding sequence is TGTGCCAGTAAAATGGGACGTTCGAACACCGGGGAGCTGTTTTTT. This encodes CASKMGRSNTGELFF.